This T cell receptor beta chain was found in a study of cytomegalovirus exposure and HLA in healthy donors. Study-wide points: The study found most TCR sequences rare, yet found some public TCRs in many donors.

The V gene end was trimmed by 2 bases and the J gene end by 3 bases; junction bases not matched to a gene: 4. Germline V gene sequence: CDR1 SGDLS, CDR2 YYNGEE. The CDR3 runs to 17 residues. On this clone itself: The antigen remains unidentified.

The PCR made use of 60 Vbeta and 13 Jbeta primers. TCRdb keeps only in-frame clones here, not all; method: immunoSEQ multiplex PCR. This listing includes approximately 30,000 clones. Sequencing was done on a sample of PBMCs. The receptor was derived from a man aged 35 to 55 in good health and CMV-seronegative. The gene calls are TRBV9 and TRBJ2-2; 13 bases agree with TRBD2. CDR3 in amino acids: CASSVWTSGSHTGELFF. The CDR3 DNA reads TGTGCCAGCAGCGTGTGGACTAGCGGGAGCCACACCGGGGAGCTGTTTTTT. Full variable domain (outside the CDR3, taken from reference TRBV9 and TRBJ2-2): DSGVTQTPKHLITATGQRVTLRCSPRSGDLSVYWYQQSLDQGLQFLIQYYNGEERAKGNILERFSAQQFPDLHSELNLSSLELGDSALYFCASSVWTSGSHTGELFFGEGSRLTVL.